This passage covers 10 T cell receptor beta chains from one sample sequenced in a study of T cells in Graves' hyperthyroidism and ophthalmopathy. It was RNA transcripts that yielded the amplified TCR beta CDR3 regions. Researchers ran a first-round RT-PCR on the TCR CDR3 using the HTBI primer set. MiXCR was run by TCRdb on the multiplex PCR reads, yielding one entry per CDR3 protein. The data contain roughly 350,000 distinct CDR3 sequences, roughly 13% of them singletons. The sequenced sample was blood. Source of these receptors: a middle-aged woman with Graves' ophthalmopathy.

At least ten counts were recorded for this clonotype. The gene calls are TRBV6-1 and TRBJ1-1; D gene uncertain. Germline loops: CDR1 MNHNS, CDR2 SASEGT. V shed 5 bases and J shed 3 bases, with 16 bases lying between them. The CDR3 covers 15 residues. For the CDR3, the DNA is TGTGCCAGCAGTTCCTCCCGGGCGTGGGACACTGAAGCTTTCTTT. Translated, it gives CASSSSRAWDTEAFF.

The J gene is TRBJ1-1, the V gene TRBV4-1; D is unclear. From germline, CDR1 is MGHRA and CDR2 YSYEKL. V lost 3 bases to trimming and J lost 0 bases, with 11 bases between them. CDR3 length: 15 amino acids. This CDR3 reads CASSQEPNLNTEAFF. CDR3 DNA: TGCGCCAGCAGCCAGGAGCCCAATTTGAACACTGAAGCTTTCTTT.

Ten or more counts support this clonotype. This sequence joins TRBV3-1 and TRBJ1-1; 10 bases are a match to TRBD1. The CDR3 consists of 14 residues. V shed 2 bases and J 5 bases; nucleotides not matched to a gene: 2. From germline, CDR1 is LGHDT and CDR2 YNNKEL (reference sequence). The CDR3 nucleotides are TGTGCCAGCAGCCAAACGGACAGGGGGACTGAAGCTTTCTTT. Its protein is CASSQTDRGTEAFF.

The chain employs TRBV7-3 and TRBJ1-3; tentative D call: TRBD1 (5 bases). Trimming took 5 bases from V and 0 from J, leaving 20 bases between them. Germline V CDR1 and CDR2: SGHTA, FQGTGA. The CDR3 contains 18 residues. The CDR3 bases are TGTGCCAGCAGCCGAGCGGGTCCGGGACCTATCTCTGGAAACACCATATATTTT. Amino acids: CASSRAGPGPISGNTIYF.

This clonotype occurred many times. CDR3 DNA sequence: TGTGCCACCACAGGGGACGGAGTCACTGAAGCTTTCTTT. Its protein is CATTGDGVTEAFF. The J gene is TRBJ1-1, the V gene TRBV6-1; TRBD1 agrees at 7 bases. This CDR3 contains 13 residues. V gave up 10 bases and J gave up 4 bases; unmatched junction bases: 9. The germline gives CDR1 MNHNS, CDR2 SASEGT.

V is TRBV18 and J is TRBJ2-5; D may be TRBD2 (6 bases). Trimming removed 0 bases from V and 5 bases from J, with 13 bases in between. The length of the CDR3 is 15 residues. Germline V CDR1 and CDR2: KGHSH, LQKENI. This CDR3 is CASSPPEGVRETQYF. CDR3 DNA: TGTGCCAGCTCACCACCGGAGGGCGTCAGGGAGACCCAGTACTTC.

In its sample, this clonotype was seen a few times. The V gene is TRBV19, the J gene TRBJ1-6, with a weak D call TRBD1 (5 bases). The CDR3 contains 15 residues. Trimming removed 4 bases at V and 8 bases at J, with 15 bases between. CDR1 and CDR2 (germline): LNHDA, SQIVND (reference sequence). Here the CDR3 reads CASSTRGARHSPLHF. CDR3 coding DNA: TGTGCCAGTAGTACCCGAGGGGCTCGACATTCACCCCTCCACTTT. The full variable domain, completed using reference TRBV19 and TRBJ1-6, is DGGITQSPKYLFRKEGQNVTLSCEQNLNHDAMYWYRQDPGQGLRLIYYSQIVNDFQKGDIAEGYSVSREKKESFPLTVTSAQKNPTAFYLCASSTRGARHSPLHFGNGTRLTVT.

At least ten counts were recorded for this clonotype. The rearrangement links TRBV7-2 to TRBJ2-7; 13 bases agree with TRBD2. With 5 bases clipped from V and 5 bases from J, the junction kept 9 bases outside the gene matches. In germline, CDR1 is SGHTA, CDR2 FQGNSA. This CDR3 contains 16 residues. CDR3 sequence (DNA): TGTGCCAGCAGCCTGATGGGACTAGCGGGGACTCACGAGCAGTACTTC. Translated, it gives CASSLMGLAGTHEQYF.

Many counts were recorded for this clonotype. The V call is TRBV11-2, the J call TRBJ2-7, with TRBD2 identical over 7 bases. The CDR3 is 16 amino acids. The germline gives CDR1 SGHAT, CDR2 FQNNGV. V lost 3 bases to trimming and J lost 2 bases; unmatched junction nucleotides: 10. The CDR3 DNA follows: TGTGCCAGCAGCTTGACCGGGACTACATCTCCCTACGAGCAGTACTTC. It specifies CASSLTGTTSPYEQYF.

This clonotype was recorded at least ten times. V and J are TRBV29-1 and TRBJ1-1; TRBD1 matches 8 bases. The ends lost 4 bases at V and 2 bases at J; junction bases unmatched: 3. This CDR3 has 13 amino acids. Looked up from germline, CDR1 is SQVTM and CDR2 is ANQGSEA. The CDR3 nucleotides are TGCAGCGTTGTCTCAGGGGGCAACACTGAAGCTTTCTTT. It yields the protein CSVVSGGNTEAFF.